Presented here are 20 T cell receptor beta chains from one specimen sequenced in a study of cytomegalovirus exposure and HLA in healthy donors. The PCR had 60 Vbeta and 13 Jbeta primers. The method was immunoSEQ multiplex PCR; TCRdb's version includes in-frame clones alone and lacks a portion of them. The sample holds about 150,000 clones, 75% to 90% seen once. The sequenced sample was PBMCs. These receptors all stem from a woman aged 25 to 39 in good health and CMV-seronegative.

The chain recombines TRBV18 with TRBJ2-1, with TRBD2 matching 9 bases. The CDR3 totals 18 residues. Germline lookup yields CDR1 KGHSH and CDR2 LQKENI. V lost 1 base, J lost 7 bases, and 14 bases stayed unmatched. The CDR3 DNA follows: TGTGCCAGCTCACCACGAGGCGGGGGGGCCGGGGTCAGAAATGAGCAGTTCTTC. Translating gives CASSPRGGGAGVRNEQFF.

This chain uses TRBV11-2 with TRBJ2-7; D is unclear. The V end lost 1 base, the J end lost 2 bases, and 9 bases lay between the germline ends. This CDR3 spans 14 amino acids. Germline assignment: CDR1 SGHAT and CDR2 FQNNGV. CDR3 region: CASSLGRATYEQYF. CDR3 sequence (DNA): TGTGCCAGCAGCTTAGGTCGAGCGACCTACGAGCAGTACTTC.

This clone was observed a handful of times. V is TRBV7-3 and J is TRBJ1-1; tentatively, D is TRBD1 (6 bases). This CDR3 is 13 amino acids long. V lost 5 bases to trimming and J lost 8 bases, with 15 bases between them. Germline lookup yields CDR1 SGHTA and CDR2 FQGTGA. The DNA for the CDR3 is TGTGCCAGCAGCCTACAACAGGGTCGGGAAGCTTTCTTT. It yields the protein CASSLQQGREAFF.

The chain links TRBV20-1 to TRBJ1-1; a possible D gene is TRBD1 (5 bases). There are 11 residues in the CDR3. V was cut by 0 bases and J by 7 bases, with 6 bases left in between. Germline V gene sequence: CDR1 DFQATT, CDR2 SNEGSKA (reference sequence). Here the CDR3 DNA reads TGCAGTGCTAGAGAGGGGGGTGAAGCTTTCTTT. As protein: CSAREGGEAFF.

The chain uses TRBV30 and TRBJ2-3, with 11 nucleotides matching TRBD1. The V and J ends lost 5 bases and 2 bases, in that order; junction bases with no gene match: 24. The CDR3 extends over 21 amino acids. CDR1 is GTSNPN and CDR2 is SVGIG in the germline V gene (reference sequence). The CDR3 DNA reads as TGTGCCTGGGTCCCATCCTTCGGGACAGGGGGAGAGAGAATCTCCACAGATACGCAGTATTTT. Its protein is CAWVPSFGTGGERISTDTQYF.

V usage is TRBV6-5 and J usage is TRBJ1-6, with TRBD1 matching over 7 bases. With 6 bases clipped from V and 7 bases from J, the junction kept 6 bases outside the gene matches. The CDR3 loop spans 14 amino acids. Germline-derived CDR1 and CDR2 are MNHEY and SVGAGI. The CDR3 here is CASRETGWNSPLHF. The CDR3 region has the DNA TGTGCCAGCAGGGAGACAGGGTGGAATTCACCCCTCCACTTT.

This clone has a handful of counts. The chain carries TRBV6-5 and TRBJ1-1, with TRBD1 matching 8 bases. Germline values: CDR1 MNHEY, CDR2 SVGAGI. Trimming at V came to 2 bases and at J to 5 bases, leaving 4 bases not matched to a gene. The CDR3 has 14 amino acids. The CDR3 DNA sequence: TGTGCCAGCAGTTACAGAACAGGGGGGACTGAAGCTTTCTTT. This sequence encodes CASSYRTGGTEAFF.

This sequence joins TRBV7-2 and TRBJ2-1; 13 positions match TRBD2. V lost 0 bases to trimming and J lost 6 bases; unmatched junction nucleotides: 2. Per the germline V gene, CDR1 is SGHTA and CDR2 is FQGNSA. This CDR3 comprises 16 residues. In nucleotides, the CDR3 is TGTGCCAGCAGCTTAGCGGGGACTAGCGGGGCCAATGAGCAGTTCTTC. It specifies CASSLAGTSGANEQFF. Together with reference TRBV7-2 and TRBJ2-1, the CDR3 gives the full variable domain: GAGVSQSPSNKVTEKGKDVELRCDPISGHTALYWYRQSLGQGLEFLIYFQGNSAPDKSGLPSDRFSAERTGGSVSTLTIQRTQQEDSAVYLCASSLAGTSGANEQFFGPGTRLTVL.

V and J are TRBV6-5 and TRBJ1-2; 7 nucleotides line up with TRBD1. Germline CDR1 is MNHEY and CDR2 is SVGAGI. The CDR3 is 13 residues long. Unmatched junction bases numbered 8, after V lost 6 bases and J lost 7 bases. CDR3 sequence (DNA): TGTGCCAGCAGCCCAGGGACAGACCCTGGCTACACCTTC. This sequence encodes CASSPGTDPGYTF.

The chain is built from TRBV6-1 and TRBJ2-7; TRBD1 matches at 8 bases. The CDR3 loop spans 14 amino acids. Germline CDR1 MNHNS, CDR2 SASEGT. Trimming at V came to 4 bases and at J to 2 bases, leaving 4 bases not matched to a gene. The chain's CDR3 is CASSGRGQTYEQYF. The CDR3 bases are TGTGCCAGCAGTGGCAGGGGGCAAACCTACGAGCAGTACTTC.

This chain uses TRBV10-3 with TRBJ1-2; TRBD1 might be the D (5 bases). Trimming removed 7 bases at V and 5 bases at J, with 8 bases between. The CDR3 sequence is 11 residues long. Germline CDR1 is ENHRY and CDR2 is SYGVKD. The CDR3 here is CAITGFYGYTF. The CDR3 DNA is TGTGCCATCACAGGGTTTTATGGCTACACCTTC.

The chain combines TRBV10-3 with TRBJ2-1; a weak D match, TRBD1 (6 bases). Germline V gene sequence: CDR1 ENHRY, CDR2 SYGVKD. The CDR3 runs to 16 residues. V dropped 7 bases and J dropped 5 bases, with 21 bases sitting between them. The DNA of the CDR3 is TGTGCCATCAAAGATAGGGAACTAGGGGACAACAATGAGCAGTTCTTC. It specifies CAIKDRELGDNNEQFF.

J is TRBJ2-5 and V is TRBV4-1; 8 bases fit TRBD2. V was clipped by 0 bases and J by 4 bases; unmatched bases: 13. Germline V gene lookup returns CDR1 MGHRA and CDR2 YSYEKL. The CDR3 consists of 18 residues. The CDR3 protein is CASSQEPYWRGEAETQYF. DNA for the CDR3: TGCGCCAGCAGCCAAGAGCCCTACTGGCGGGGGGAGGCAGAGACCCAGTACTTC.

The chain links TRBV18 to TRBJ2-5; possible D gene TRBD2, 5 bases. In germline, CDR1 is KGHSH, CDR2 LQKENI. CDR3 length: 14 amino acids. V dropped 3 bases and J dropped 1 base, with 9 bases sitting between them. Here the CDR3 reads CASSPQRSQETQYF. In nucleotides, the CDR3 is TGTGCCAGCTCACCCCAGCGGAGCCAAGAGACCCAGTACTTC.

CDR3 DNA sequence: TGTGCCAGCAGCTTGGGCGGGAGGGGAAACACCATATATTTT. Protein sequence: CASSLGGRGNTIYF. V is TRBV5-4 and J is TRBJ1-3; D is unclear. CDR3 length: 14 amino acids. Germline V lookup: CDR1 SGHNT, CDR2 YYREEE (reference sequence). Deletions cut 0 bases from V and 4 bases from J, with 8 bases between. Supplemented by reference TRBV5-4 and TRBJ1-3, the full variable domain reads ETGVTQSPTHLIKTRGQQVTLRCSSQSGHNTVSWYQQALGQGPQFIFQYYREEENGRGNFPPRFSGLQFPNYSSELNVNALELDDSALYLCASSLGGRGNTIYFGEGSWLTVV.

V gene TRBV4-2 combines with J gene TRBJ2-7; D gene uncertain. Germline V gene sequence: CDR1 LGHNA, CDR2 YNFKEQ. The V end lost 1 base, the J end lost 2 bases, and 9 bases lay between the germline ends. The CDR3 totals 14 residues. DNA of the CDR3: TGTGCCAGCAGCCAAGGAGTAACTCCCTACGAGCAGTACTTC. Translation gives CASSQGVTPYEQYF.

V gene TRBV9 combines with J gene TRBJ1-1, with D maybe TRBD1 (5 bases). Germline lookup yields CDR1 SGDLS and CDR2 YYNGEE. Between the trimmed V and J ends, which lost 1 base and 1 base, there was a span of 5 bases. The CDR3 contains 13 residues. The CDR3 nucleotides are TGTGCCAGCAGCGTAAGGGGGAACACTGAAGCTTTCTTT. Its protein is CASSVRGNTEAFF.

The chain links TRBV7-6 to TRBJ1-5; a weak D match, TRBD1 (6 bases). This CDR3 is built from 17 residues. V shed 4 bases and J shed 0 bases, with 16 bases lying between them. Germline CDR1 is SGHVS and CDR2 is FNYEAQ. In DNA form, the CDR3 reads TGTGCCAGCAGCTCCCTAAAGGGGGGGCTTAGCAATCAGCCCCAGCATTTT. The encoded protein is CASSSLKGGLSNQPQHF.

The chain joins TRBV15 to TRBJ2-7; 7 positions match TRBD1. V lost 0 bases, J lost 6 bases, and 8 bases stayed unmatched. From germline, CDR1 is LNHNV and CDR2 YYDKDF (reference sequence). The CDR3 extends over 15 amino acids. The CDR3 region has the DNA TGTGCCACCAGCAGAGAGGAAGGGGGCGCTTTCGAGCAGTACTTC. Amino acid sequence: CATSREEGGAFEQYF.

The chain links TRBV5-4 to TRBJ1-5, with TRBD1 as a possible D gene (6 bases). This CDR3 is 16 amino acids long. The V end was cut by 2 bases, the J end by 1 base, with 13 bases between. CDR1 is SGHNT, CDR2 YYREEE, per germline (reference sequence). CDR3 residues: CASSLGGVLSNQPQHF. Here the CDR3 DNA reads TGTGCCAGCAGCTTAGGGGGGGTTTTAAGCAATCAGCCCCAGCATTTT.